One and the same sample provided the 4 T cell receptor beta chains below, sequenced in a study of PD-1 blockade in classical Hodgkin lymphoma. Sequencing used immunoSEQ multiplex PCR; TCRdb keeps in-frame clones, though not all of them. The sample lists approximately 80,000 clones, roughly 89% occurring once. Each patient relapsed following autologous stem cell transplantation, and prior brentuximab vedotin exposure differed. Sequenced material: peripheral blood mononuclear cells (PBMCs), taken at baseline. These receptors were obtained from a human donor with classical Hodgkin lymphoma.

This clone was seen once. The chain joins TRBV30 to TRBJ1-3; D gene ambiguous. The ends were cut back, 4 bases at V and 0 bases at J, with 10 bases in the middle. Germline V gene data show CDR1 as GTSNPN and CDR2 as SVGIG (reference sequence). The CDR3 is 14 residues long. The CDR3 reads CAWIALSSGNTIYF. Here the CDR3 DNA reads TGTGCCTGGATAGCCTTGAGCTCTGGAAACACCATATATTTT.

CDR3: CASSSPVASSYNEQFF. CDR3 DNA: TGTGCCAGCAGTTCCCCGGTCGCAAGCTCCTACAATGAGCAGTTCTTC. The chain employs TRBV27 and TRBJ2-1; D uncertain. This CDR3 region has 16 residues. V lost 4 bases and J lost 0, with 13 bases in between. Germline V gene lookup returns CDR1 MNHEY and CDR2 SMNVEV (reference sequence).

This chain uses TRBV18 with TRBJ1-4; D gene ambiguous. The CDR3 length is 15 residues. The V gene's germline CDR1 is KGHSH and CDR2 LQKENI. V shed 6 bases and J shed 0 bases, with 11 bases lying between them. The chain's CDR3 is CASSSGQTTNEKLFF. The CDR3 nucleotides read TGTGCCAGCTCCTCCGGCCAGACAACTAATGAAAAACTGTTTTTT.

In this sample, this clone turned up once. The chain carries TRBV5-5 and TRBJ2-2; the D gene could be TRBD1 or TRBD2 (5 bases each). Trimming took off 1 base at V and 5 bases at J, with 6 bases between the two ends. The CDR3 covers 13 residues. Germline-derived CDR1 and CDR2 are SGHKS and YYEKEE (reference sequence). The CDR3 loop reads CASSLWGTGELFF. CDR3 bases: TGTGCCAGCAGCTTGTGGGGGACCGGGGAGCTGTTTTTT.